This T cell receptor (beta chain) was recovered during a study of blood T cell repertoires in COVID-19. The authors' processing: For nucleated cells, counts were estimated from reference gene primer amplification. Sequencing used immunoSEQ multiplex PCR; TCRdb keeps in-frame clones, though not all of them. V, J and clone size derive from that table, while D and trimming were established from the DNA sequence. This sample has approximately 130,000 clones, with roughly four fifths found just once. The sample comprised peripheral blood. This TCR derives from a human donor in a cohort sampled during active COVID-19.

CDR3: CATSDLGGREETQYF. CDR3 coding DNA: TGTGCCACCAGTGACCTGGGGGGGAGGGAAGAGACCCAGTACTTC. The chain carries TRBV24-1 and TRBJ2-5; 7 nucleotides agree with TRBD2. Trimming took 4 bases from V and 3 from J; bases not matched to a gene: 7. The CDR3 is 15 residues long. In germline, CDR1 is KGHDR, CDR2 SFDVKD.